One and the same sample provided the 5 T cell receptor beta chains below, sequenced in a study of blood T cell repertoires in COVID-19. Produced via immunoSEQ multiplex PCR; TCRdb's table is partial and in-frame only. The sample has around 20,000 clones; roughly 87% are singletons. Sequenced material: peripheral blood. The receptors come from a human donor in a cohort sampled during active COVID-19. The donor label of this sample is uncertain.

This chain connects TRBV6-1 to TRBJ2-3; TRBD2 aligns across 10 bases. CDR1 and CDR2 from the germline V gene are MNHNS and SASEGT. V was pared by 1 base and J by 0 bases, with 4 bases of the junction left unmatched. This CDR3 contains 17 residues. The chain's CDR3 is CASSEVGTSASTDTQYF. The CDR3 DNA follows: TGTGCCAGCAGTGAAGTGGGGACTAGCGCAAGCACAGATACGCAGTATTTT.

This chain connects TRBV5-5 to TRBJ2-5; 8 bases are shared with TRBD1. Trimming took 4 bases from V and 4 from J; bases not matched to a gene: 6. The CDR3 covers 14 residues. Per germline, CDR1 SGHKS and CDR2 YYEKEE (reference sequence). The CDR3, as DNA: TGTGCCAGCAGCGGCAGCCAGGGGGCAGAGACCCAGTACTTC. It is translated as CASSGSQGAETQYF.

The rearrangement joins TRBV21-1 to TRBJ2-2; the table's D gene call, TRBD1, was not cross checked with the DNA. TRBV21-1 is tagged as a pseudogene. CDR3 size: 15 residues. CDR3 protein: CASSPLQAKAGELFF. The CDR3 DNA reads TGTGCCAGCAGCCCCCTCCAGGCAAAGGCCGGGGAGCTGTTTTTT.

This chain uses TRBV27 with TRBJ2-2; 11 nucleotides match TRBD1. There are 16 residues in the CDR3. J was trimmed by 4 bases and V by 3 bases; bases with no gene match: 4. Germline V gene data show CDR1 as MNHEY and CDR2 as SMNVEV (reference sequence). The CDR3 here is CASSFWGTGGTGELFF. DNA for the CDR3: TGTGCCAGCAGTTTCTGGGGGACAGGGGGCACCGGGGAGCTGTTTTTT.

The CDR3 here is CASSERTGSLVSGNTIYF. The CDR3 coding sequence is TGCGCCAGCAGTGAACGGACAGGGTCCTTAGTATCTGGAAACACCATATATTTT. The chain recombines TRBV10-2 with TRBJ1-3, with 8 positions matching TRBD1. Germline V gene data show CDR1 as WSHSY and CDR2 as SAAADI. The CDR3 has 18 residues. The ends lost 3 bases at V and 1 base at J; junction bases unmatched: 11.